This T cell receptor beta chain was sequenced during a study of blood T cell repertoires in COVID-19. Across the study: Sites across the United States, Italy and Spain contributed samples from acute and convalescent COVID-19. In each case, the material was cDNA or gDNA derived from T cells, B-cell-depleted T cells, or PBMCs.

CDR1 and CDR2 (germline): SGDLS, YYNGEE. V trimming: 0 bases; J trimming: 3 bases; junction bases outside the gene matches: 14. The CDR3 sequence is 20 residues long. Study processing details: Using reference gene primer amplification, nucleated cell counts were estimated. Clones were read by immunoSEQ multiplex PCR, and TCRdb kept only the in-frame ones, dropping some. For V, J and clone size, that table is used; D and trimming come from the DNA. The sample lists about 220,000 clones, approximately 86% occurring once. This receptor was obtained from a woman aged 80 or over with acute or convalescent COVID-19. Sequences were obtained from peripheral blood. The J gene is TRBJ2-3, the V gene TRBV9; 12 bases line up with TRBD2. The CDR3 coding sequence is TGTGCCAGCAGCGTAGGGGTGGTGGGAACTAGCGGGGGGTTTACAGATACGCAGTATTTT. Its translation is CASSVGVVGTSGGFTDTQYF.